The 23 T cell receptor beta chains listed next were all sequenced from one sample in a study of beta chain features in type 1 diabetes. Study results and caveats: Moderate but significant shortening of TCRB CDR3s was recorded in all four CD4+ subsets from Type 1 diabetes patients.

The investigators reverse transcribed all of the isolated RNA, so they sequenced expressed TCRB transcripts. The data were produced by immunoSEQ multiplex PCR, yet TCRdb's version contains in-frame clones alone and is incomplete. The sample yields about 260,000 clones, 20% seen once. Antigens for these TCRs are unknown. Material for sequencing was naive CD4+ T cells from blood. The receptor source for this set is a woman aged 40 to 49 with type 1 diabetes.

The sample holds a few counts of this clone. The J gene is TRBJ1-1, the V gene TRBV18; D uncertain. CDR1 KGHSH and CDR2 LQKENI come from the germline V gene. The CDR3 is 14 residues long. The V and J ends lost 3 bases and 3 bases respectively, with 11 bases between them. In DNA, the CDR3 is TGTGCCAGCTCACCCACACCCCAAGACACTGAAGCTTTCTTT. This sequence encodes CASSPTPQDTEAFF.

This clone has only a few counts. The chain has TRBV11-2 and TRBJ2-7; 8 bases align to TRBD1. The CDR3 is 15 amino acids. Trimming removed 5 bases from V and 0 bases from J; junction bases left unmatched: 6. Germline CDR1 SGHAT, CDR2 FQNNGV. CDR3 sequence (DNA): TGTGCCAGCAGCCGACAGGGGCTGCCCTCCTACGAGCAGTACTTC. This translates into CASSRQGLPSYEQYF.

This clone showed up just a few times. This chain joins TRBV20-1 and TRBJ2-3, with 7 nucleotides matching TRBD2. This CDR3 contains 11 residues. Unmatched junction bases numbered 4, after V lost 6 bases and J lost 7 bases. The germline V gene has CDR1 DFQATT and CDR2 SNEGSKA (reference sequence). This CDR3 reads CSAGEGHTQYF. The CDR3 coding sequence is TGCAGTGCCGGGGAGGGGCATACGCAGTATTTT.

The chain uses TRBV7-8 and TRBJ1-1; tentatively, D is TRBD1 (5 bases). In germline, CDR1 is SGHVS, CDR2 FQNEAQ. V was pared by 4 bases and J by 6 bases, with 12 bases between. The CDR3 loop spans 13 amino acids. The CDR3 DNA sequence: TGTGCCAGCAGCTCCACCAGGGAGGCTGAAGCTTTCTTT. It encodes CASSSTREAEAFF.

This clone was recorded a few times. Other DNA sequences in this specimen translate into the identical CDR3. The chain joins TRBV29-1 to TRBJ1-5, with 10 bases aligning to TRBD1. The trim removed 6 bases at V and 5 bases at J, leaving 4 bases unmatched. Germline V gene lookup returns CDR1 SQVTM and CDR2 ANQGSEA. This CDR3 region has 13 residues. As DNA, the CDR3 is TGCAGCGTGGCCGGACAGGGGGATCAGCCCCAGCATTTT. Its translation is CSVAGQGDQPQHF.

The J gene is TRBJ2-3, the V gene TRBV4-1; a weak D match, TRBD2 (5 bases). The CDR3 length is 17 residues. From germline, CDR1 is MGHRA and CDR2 YSYEKL. V was pared by 1 base and J by 3 bases, with 17 bases between. This CDR3 is CASSQGGAFLGTDTQYF. The CDR3 DNA reads as TGCGCCAGCAGCCAAGGGGGAGCCTTCTTGGGAACAGATACGCAGTATTTT.

There are a few counts of this clone. The V gene is TRBV18, the J gene TRBJ1-1; D may be TRBD1 (5 bases). The CDR3 consists of 15 residues. The V gene lost 4 bases and the J gene lost 3 bases, with 15 bases spanning the gap. CDR1 and CDR2 from the germline V gene are KGHSH and LQKENI. The CDR3 DNA reads as TGTGCCAGCTCACAGGGCGGGGGTGGCGACACTGAAGCTTTCTTT. As protein: CASSQGGGGDTEAFF.

This clone appeared a few times. The rearrangement links TRBV19 to TRBJ2-1; possibly TRBD2 for D (5 bases). Looked up from germline, CDR1 is LNHDA and CDR2 is SQIVND (reference sequence). V was cut by 5 bases and J by 3 bases, with 8 bases left in between. The CDR3 has 13 residues. In DNA, the CDR3 is TGTGCCAGTAGTTCCCGGGACTACAATGAGCAGTTCTTC. It encodes CASSSRDYNEQFF. The complete variable domain, with remaining parts taken from reference TRBV19 and TRBJ2-1, reads DGGITQSPKYLFRKEGQNVTLSCEQNLNHDAMYWYRQDPGQGLRLIYYSQIVNDFQKGDIAEGYSVSREKKESFPLTVTSAQKNPTAFYLCASSSRDYNEQFFGPGTRLTVL.

A few counts support this clone. This chain joins TRBV6-5 and TRBJ2-1; 8 bases line up with TRBD1. Germline values: CDR1 MNHEY, CDR2 SVGAGI. The junction had 3 bases not matched to a gene; V was cut back by 0 bases and J by 2 bases. The CDR3 loop spans 16 amino acids. The CDR3 region has the DNA TGTGCCAGCAGTTACTCCCCAGGGGGCGCCTACAATGAGCAGTTCTTC. This sequence encodes CASSYSPGGAYNEQFF.

This clone turned up a few times. The J gene is TRBJ2-5, the V gene TRBV7-8; TRBD2 is a possible D gene (5 bases). The CDR3 consists of 14 residues. With 5 bases removed from V and 5 bases from J, the gap between germline ends came to 15 bases. CDR1 and CDR2 (germline): SGHVS, FQNEAQ. The DNA of the CDR3 is TGTGCCAGCAGCCGGGGTTTCGCTGGGGAGACCCAGTACTTC. Its protein is CASSRGFAGETQYF.

V usage is TRBV9 and J usage is TRBJ1-2; D unclear. Germline V gives CDR1 SGDLS, CDR2 YYNGEE. The CDR3 covers 15 residues. Trimming took 0 bases from V and 3 from J, leaving 12 bases between them. This chain's CDR3 is CASSVAAGDHYGYTF. CDR3 nucleotide sequence: TGTGCCAGCAGCGTAGCGGCAGGCGATCACTATGGCTACACCTTC.

V usage is TRBV6-6 and J usage is TRBJ2-7; 10 nucleotides line up with TRBD1. Germline V lookup: CDR1 MNHNY, CDR2 SVGAGI (reference sequence). V trimming: 5 bases; J trimming: 9 bases; junction bases outside the gene matches: 4. CDR3 length equals 12 residues. CDR3: CASSPTGGGQYF. For the CDR3, the DNA is TGTGCCAGCAGTCCGACAGGGGGCGGGCAGTACTTC.

The chain is built from TRBV15 and TRBJ2-2, with no clear D. V lost 2 bases and J lost 7, with 11 bases in between. The CDR3 extends over 14 amino acids. Germline loops: CDR1 LNHNV, CDR2 YYDKDF (reference sequence). This CDR3 is CATSRSGSGGELFF. CDR3 sequence (DNA): TGTGCCACCAGCAGATCCGGGTCGGGCGGGGAGCTGTTTTTT.

The chain links TRBV28 to TRBJ2-7; possibly TRBD2 for D (5 bases). V lost 3 bases to trimming and J lost 5 bases, with 5 bases between them. The CDR3 covers 11 residues. CDR1 is MDHEN and CDR2 is SYDVKM in the germline V gene. CDR3 in DNA: TGTGCCAGCAGTTTGAGGGACGAGCAGTACTTC. This codes for CASSLRDEQYF. Using reference TRBV28 and TRBJ2-7 for the parts outside the CDR3, the full variable domain is DVKVTQSSRYLVKRTGEKVFLECVQDMDHENMFWYRQDPGLGLRLIYFSYDVKMKEKGDIPEGYSVSREKKERFSLILESASTNQTSMYLCASSLRDEQYFGPGTRLTVT.

The V and J genes are TRBV28 and TRBJ1-1, with a weak D call TRBD1 (6 bases). Germline V CDR1 and CDR2: MDHEN, SYDVKM. V was pared by 5 bases and J by 3 bases, with 13 bases between. The length of the CDR3 is 14 residues. The CDR3 spells CASSPPGVDTEAFF. The CDR3 DNA is TGTGCCAGCAGTCCCCCAGGGGTGGACACTGAAGCTTTCTTT.

The rearrangement links TRBV9 to TRBJ1-1; D ambiguous. Germline values: CDR1 SGDLS, CDR2 YYNGEE. CDR3 size: 15 residues. The ends were cut back, 0 bases at V and 3 bases at J, with 12 bases in the middle. The CDR3 nucleotides are TGTGCCAGCAGCGTAGAGAGTCAGGCAGACACTGAAGCTTTCTTT. This translates into CASSVESQADTEAFF.

The chain links TRBV7-9 to TRBJ1-6; no reliable D call. This CDR3 has 15 amino acids. Germline CDR1 reads SEHNR; CDR2 reads FQNEAQ (reference sequence). V shed 5 bases and J shed 8 bases, with 16 bases lying between them. The CDR3 is CASSPPGERDSPLHF. CDR3 sequence (DNA): TGTGCCAGCAGCCCGCCCGGGGAAAGGGATTCACCCCTCCACTTT.

This clone has a handful of counts. The rearrangement joins TRBV5-1 to TRBJ1-1; D not resolved. With 4 bases removed from V and 0 bases from J, the gap between germline ends came to 10 bases. The CDR3 covers 14 residues. The V gene's germline CDR1 is SGHRS and CDR2 YFSETQ. CDR3 amino acids: CASSLNSMNTEAFF. The CDR3 nucleotides are TGCGCCAGCAGCCTGAACAGCATGAACACTGAAGCTTTCTTT.

The sample holds a few counts of this clone. The chain couples TRBV11-2 to TRBJ2-5; D is undetermined. This CDR3 region has 12 residues. V lost 1 base and J 5 bases, leaving 5 bases between the germline ends. The germline V gene has CDR1 SGHAT and CDR2 FQNNGV. The CDR3 protein is CASSLGAETQYF. CDR3 coding DNA: TGTGCCAGCAGCTTAGGGGCGGAGACCCAGTACTTC.

This clone was counted a few times. This sequence joins TRBV18 and TRBJ1-5, with D unclear. The V and J ends lost 3 bases and 2 bases respectively, with 11 bases between them. The CDR3 has 15 residues. Germline V gives CDR1 KGHSH, CDR2 LQKENI. DNA for the CDR3: TGTGCCAGCTCACCGGGTCGAACAGGCAATCAGCCCCAGCATTTT. Encoded protein: CASSPGRTGNQPQHF.

The chain carries TRBV30 and TRBJ2-1, with TRBD2 identical over 11 bases. Germline V gene data show CDR1 as GTSNPN and CDR2 as SVGIG (reference sequence). V was clipped by 4 bases and J by 7 bases; unmatched bases: 3. The CDR3 has 13 amino acids. The CDR3 loop is CAWTSGRQNEQFF. CDR3 nucleotides: TGTGCCTGGACTAGCGGGAGGCAGAATGAGCAGTTCTTC.

The gene calls are TRBV30 and TRBJ1-2; no firm D call. The CDR3 contains 15 residues. Germline CDR1 reads GTSNPN; CDR2 reads SVGIG (reference sequence). V lost 2 bases and J lost 8, with 21 bases in between. The CDR3 sequence is CAWSPAMALRRGYTF. For the CDR3, the DNA is TGTGCCTGGAGTCCAGCGATGGCCCTACGACGGGGCTACACCTTC.

The V and J genes are TRBV2 and TRBJ1-2, with no clear D. Trimming left V 2 bases short and J 8 bases short, with 12 bases between. CDR1 and CDR2 from the germline V gene are SNHLY and FYNNEI. This CDR3 has 13 amino acids. The CDR3 loop reads CASSETRSRGYTF. DNA for the CDR3: TGTGCCAGCAGTGAAACGCGGTCTAGGGGCTACACCTTC.